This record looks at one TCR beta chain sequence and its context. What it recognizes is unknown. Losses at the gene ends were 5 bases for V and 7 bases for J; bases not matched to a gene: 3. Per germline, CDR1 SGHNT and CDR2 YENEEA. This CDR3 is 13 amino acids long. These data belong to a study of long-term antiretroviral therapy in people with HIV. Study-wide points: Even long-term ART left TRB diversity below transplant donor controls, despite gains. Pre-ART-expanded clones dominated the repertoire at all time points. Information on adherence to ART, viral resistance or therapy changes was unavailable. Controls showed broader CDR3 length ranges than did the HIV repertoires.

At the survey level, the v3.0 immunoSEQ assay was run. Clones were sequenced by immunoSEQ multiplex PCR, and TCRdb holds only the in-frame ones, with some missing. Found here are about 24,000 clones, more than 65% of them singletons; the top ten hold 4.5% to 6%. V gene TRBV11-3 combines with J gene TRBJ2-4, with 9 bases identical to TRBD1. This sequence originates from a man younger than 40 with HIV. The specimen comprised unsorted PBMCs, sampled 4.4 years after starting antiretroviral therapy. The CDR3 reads CASSQGTGNIQYF. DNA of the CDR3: TGTGCCAGCAGCCAGGGGACAGGGAACATTCAGTACTTC.